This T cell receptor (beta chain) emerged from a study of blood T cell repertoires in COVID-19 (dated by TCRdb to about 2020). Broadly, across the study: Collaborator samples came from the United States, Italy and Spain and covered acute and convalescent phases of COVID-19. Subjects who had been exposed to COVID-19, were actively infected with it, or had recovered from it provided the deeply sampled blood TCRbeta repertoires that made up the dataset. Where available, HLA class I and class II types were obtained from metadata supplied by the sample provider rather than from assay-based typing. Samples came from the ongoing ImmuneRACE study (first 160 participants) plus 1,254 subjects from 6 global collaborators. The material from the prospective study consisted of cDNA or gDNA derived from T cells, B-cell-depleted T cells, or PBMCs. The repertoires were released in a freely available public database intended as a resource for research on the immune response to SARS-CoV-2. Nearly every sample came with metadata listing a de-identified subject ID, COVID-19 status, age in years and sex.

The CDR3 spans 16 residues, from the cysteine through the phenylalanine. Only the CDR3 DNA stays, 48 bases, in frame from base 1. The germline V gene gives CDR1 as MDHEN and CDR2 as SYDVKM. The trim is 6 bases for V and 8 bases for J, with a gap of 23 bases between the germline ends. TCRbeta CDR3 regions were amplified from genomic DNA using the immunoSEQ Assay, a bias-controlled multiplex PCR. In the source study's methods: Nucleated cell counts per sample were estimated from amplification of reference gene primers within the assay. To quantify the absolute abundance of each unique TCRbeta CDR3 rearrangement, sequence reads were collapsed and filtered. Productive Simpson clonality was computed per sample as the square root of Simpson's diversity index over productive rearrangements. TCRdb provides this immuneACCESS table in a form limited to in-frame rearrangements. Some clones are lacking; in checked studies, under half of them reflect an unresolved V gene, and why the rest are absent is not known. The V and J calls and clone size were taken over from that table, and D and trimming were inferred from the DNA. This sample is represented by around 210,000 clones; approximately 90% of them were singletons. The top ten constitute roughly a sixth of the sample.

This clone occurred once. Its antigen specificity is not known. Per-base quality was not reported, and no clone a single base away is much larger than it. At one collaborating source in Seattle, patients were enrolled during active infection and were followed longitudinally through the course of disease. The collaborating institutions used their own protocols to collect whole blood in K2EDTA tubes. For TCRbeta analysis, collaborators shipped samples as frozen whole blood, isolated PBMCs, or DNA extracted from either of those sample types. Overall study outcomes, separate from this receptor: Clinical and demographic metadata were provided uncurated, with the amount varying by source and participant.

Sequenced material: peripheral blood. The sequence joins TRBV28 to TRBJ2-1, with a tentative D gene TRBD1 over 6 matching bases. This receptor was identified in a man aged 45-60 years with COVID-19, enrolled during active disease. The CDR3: CASSPYHRVLVDEQFF. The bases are TGTGCCAGCAGCCCCTACCACAGGGTATTAGTCGATGAGCAGTTCTTC.